These 19 T cell receptor beta chains share one sample of origin, sequenced in a study of T cell responses to AZD1222 COVID-19 vaccine. Some clones are missing from TCRdb's copy, which holds only in-frame ones; the method was immunoSEQ multiplex PCR. Altogether approximately 180,000 clones are present, around 90% being singletons, with the ten largest covering over 6%. The specimen comprised peripheral blood, sampled on day 0 of AZD1222 vaccination. All receptors derive from an adult in good health.

This clone turned up a few times. CDR3 sequence (DNA): TGTGCCAGCAGCCAGACCGGGACCCGCACCGGGGAGCTGTTTTTT. Translating it yields CASSQTGTRTGELFF. J is TRBJ2-2 and V is TRBV28, with D perhaps being TRBD1 or TRBD2 (5 bases each). V was pared by 6 bases and J by 4 bases, with 15 bases between. Looked up from germline, CDR1 is MDHEN and CDR2 is SYDVKM. This CDR3 is built from 15 residues.

The rearrangement joins TRBV3-1 (or the pseudogene TRBV3-2) to TRBJ2-3; TRBD2 matches at 7 bases. This CDR3 contains 16 residues. Germline assignment: CDR1 LGHDT and CDR2 YNNKEL (reference sequence). Trimming cost V 4 bases and J 4 bases; bases outside gene matches: 11. CDR3: CASSREARLASDTQYF. As DNA, the CDR3 is TGTGCCAGCAGCCGAGAAGCAAGACTAGCATCAGATACGCAGTATTTT.

This chain uses TRBV11-2 with TRBJ1-1; D uncertain. Germline CDR1 and CDR2: SGHAT and FQNNGV. This CDR3 contains 15 residues. Trimming stripped 3 bases from V and 1 base from J, with 12 bases between. The CDR3 loop reads CASSFRTGSNTEAFF. CDR3 in DNA: TGTGCCAGCAGCTTTCGTACTGGATCGAACACTGAAGCTTTCTTT.

The chain has TRBV7-9 and TRBJ1-1; TRBD1 matches at 8 bases. The CDR3 has 16 amino acids. V lost 7 bases, J lost 4 bases, and 14 bases stayed unmatched. Germline V gives CDR1 SEHNR, CDR2 FQNEAQ (reference sequence). In DNA form, the CDR3 reads TGTGCCAGCAACCCAGGGGGCGCAGGGTTTGCCACTGAAGCTTTCTTT. Its translation is CASNPGGAGFATEAFF.

This sequence joins TRBV7-7 and TRBJ2-2; TRBD2 is a possible D gene (6 bases). CDR3 length: 15 residues. V was trimmed by 1 base and J by 1 base, leaving 7 bases between them. Germline assignment: CDR1 SSHAT and CDR2 FNYEAQ (reference sequence). The CDR3 reads CASSLVGGNTGELFF. In nucleotides, the CDR3 is TGTGCCAGCAGCTTAGTGGGGGGGAACACCGGGGAGCTGTTTTTT.

The chain uses TRBV29-1 and TRBJ2-1; 11 bases match TRBD1. V dropped 8 bases and J dropped 3; count of bases not matched to a gene: 6. Germline CDR1 is SQVTM and CDR2 is ANQGSEA. The CDR3 contains 14 residues. The CDR3 DNA follows: TGCAGCACGGGTGGGACAGGGGGCTACAATGAGCAGTTCTTC. Its translation is CSTGGTGGYNEQFF.

This rearrangement joins TRBV2 to TRBJ2-3, with 11 bases identical to TRBD2. Per the germline V gene, CDR1 is SNHLY and CDR2 is FYNNEI. The CDR3 is 17 residues long. Germline trimming cut 4 bases from V and 0 bases from J; bases unmatched to any gene: 6. The CDR3 loop is CASSAIRLAGSTDTQYF. The DNA of the CDR3 is TGTGCCAGCAGTGCGATTCGACTAGCGGGGAGCACAGATACGCAGTATTTT.

This clone was detected a few times. The V call is TRBV10-3, the J call TRBJ1-6; perhaps TRBD1 as D (5 bases). Between the trimmed V and J ends, which lost 6 bases and 10 bases, there was a span of 13 bases. This CDR3 spans 13 amino acids. Germline loops: CDR1 ENHRY, CDR2 SYGVKD. The CDR3 nucleotides are TGTGCCATCAGACCCAGGGATGGCTCACCCCTCCACTTT. Translating gives CAIRPRDGSPLHF.

The CDR3 nucleotides are TGTGCCAGCAGCGGGACGTGGGACCCCCAGAGGCCAGATACGCAGTATTTT. Encoded protein: CASSGTWDPQRPDTQYF. V gene TRBV11-3 combines with J gene TRBJ2-3, with D perhaps matching TRBD1 or TRBD2 (5 bases each). Trimming shortened V by 5 bases and J by 4 bases, and 22 bases separated the two germline ends. The germline CDR1 and CDR2 sequences are SGHNT and YENEEA. There are 17 residues in the CDR3.

V and J are TRBV11-2 and TRBJ1-4; D not certain. Germline CDR1 and CDR2: SGHAT and FQNNGV. The ends were cut back, 5 bases at V and 5 bases at J, with 12 bases in the middle. This CDR3 comprises 14 residues. The CDR3, as DNA: TGTGCCAGCAGCCCAGGAGTCGAGAATGAAAAACTGTTTTTT. Translated: CASSPGVENEKLFF.

The chain joins TRBV30 to TRBJ2-7; no clear D gene. Trimming left V 3 bases short and J 2 bases short, with 14 bases between. Germline CDR1 reads GTSNPN; CDR2 reads SVGIG (reference sequence). CDR3 length equals 14 residues. The CDR3 bases are TGTGCCTGGAGAGGGCACCAACACCCCTACGAGCAGTACTTC. It translates to CAWRGHQHPYEQYF.

The chain has TRBV10-2 and TRBJ1-2; D is uncertain. V lost 3 bases, J lost 0 bases, and 5 bases lay in between. CDR3 length: 13 amino acids. Germline CDR1 reads WSHSY; CDR2 reads SAAADI. In DNA, the CDR3 is TGCGCCAGCAGTGAAAGAGCTAACTATGGCTACACCTTC. Translating gives CASSERANYGYTF.

This chain joins TRBV5-8 and TRBJ2-1, with 11 positions matching TRBD1. Germline lookup yields CDR1 SGHTS and CDR2 YDEGEE. The junction had 8 bases not matched to a gene; V was cut back by 0 bases and J by 3 bases. CDR3 length: 18 amino acids. The CDR3 reads CASSLDRDRGDHYNEQFF. The CDR3 DNA is TGTGCCAGCAGCTTGGATCGGGACAGGGGGGACCACTACAATGAGCAGTTCTTC.

The V gene is TRBV2, the J gene TRBJ1-1; D is possibly TRBD1 (5 bases). V shed 2 bases and J shed 6 bases, with 7 bases lying between them. CDR1 and CDR2 (germline): SNHLY, FYNNEI. This CDR3 contains 12 residues. CDR3 bases: TGTGCCAGCAGTGAACAGGGATCTGAAGCTTTCTTT. Protein sequence: CASSEQGSEAFF.

This clone has only a few counts. The chain combines TRBV5-1 with TRBJ2-3; D gene unclear. Germline CDR1 SGHRS, CDR2 YFSETQ. This CDR3 contains 15 residues. Deletions cut 4 bases from V and 0 bases from J, with 12 bases between. In nucleotides, the CDR3 is TGCGCCAGCAGCGTTCAAGTATCTAGCACAGATACGCAGTATTTT. This gives the protein CASSVQVSSTDTQYF. Together with reference TRBV5-1 and TRBJ2-3, the CDR3 gives the full variable domain: KAGVTQTPRYLIKTRGQQVTLSCSPISGHRSVSWYQQTPGQGLQFLFEYFSETQRNKGNFPGRFSGRQFSNSRSEMNVSTLELGDSALYLCASSVQVSSTDTQYFGPGTRLTVL.

The chain employs TRBV12-3 or TRBV12-4 and TRBJ1-1; D unresolved. The CDR3 is 11 residues long. The germline V and J ends were trimmed by 3 bases and 7 bases, with 6 bases remaining between them. The CDR3 here is CASSFLFEAFF. For the CDR3, the DNA is TGTGCCAGCAGTTTCCTCTTTGAAGCTTTCTTT.

The gene calls are TRBV3-1 (or the pseudogene TRBV3-2) and TRBJ2-7; TRBD1 agrees at 9 bases. CDR1 is LGHDT, CDR2 YNNKEL, per germline (reference sequence). V was pared by 3 bases and J by 1 base, with 7 bases of the junction left unmatched. The CDR3 spans 16 residues. This CDR3 is CASSQRQGGLSYEQYF. The CDR3 DNA reads TGTGCCAGCAGCCAGCGACAGGGGGGTTTGTCCTACGAGCAGTACTTC.

The genes are TRBV3-1 (or the pseudogene TRBV3-2) and TRBJ2-1, with TRBD2 matching 9 bases. Looked up from germline, CDR1 is LGHDT and CDR2 is YNNKEL (reference sequence). This CDR3 has 17 residues. J was trimmed by 5 bases and V by 0 bases; bases with no gene match: 8. The CDR3 reads CASSQDPWRGGNNEQFF. CDR3 DNA sequence: TGTGCCAGCAGCCAAGATCCCTGGCGGGGGGGAAACAATGAGCAGTTCTTC.

This rearrangement joins TRBV28 to TRBJ2-1; tentatively, D is TRBD2 (6 bases). Germline CDR1 is MDHEN and CDR2 is SYDVKM. V was trimmed by 9 bases and J by 0 bases, leaving 15 bases between them. The CDR3 has 15 residues. This chain's CDR3 is CASPPRGSSYNEQFF. The CDR3 DNA follows: TGTGCCAGTCCCCCCCGGGGGAGCTCCTACAATGAGCAGTTCTTC.